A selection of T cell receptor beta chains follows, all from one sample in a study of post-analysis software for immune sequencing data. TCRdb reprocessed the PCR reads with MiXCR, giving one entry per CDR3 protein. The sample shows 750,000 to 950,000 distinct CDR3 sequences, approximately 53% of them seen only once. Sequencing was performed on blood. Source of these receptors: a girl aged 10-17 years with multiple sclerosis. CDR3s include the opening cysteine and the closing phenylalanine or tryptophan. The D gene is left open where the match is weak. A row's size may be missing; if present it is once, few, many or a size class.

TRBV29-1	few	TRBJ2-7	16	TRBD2	CSVAYYKTSGVREQYF	TGCAGCGTTGCCTACTATAAAACTAGCGGGGTACGCGAGCAGTACTTC
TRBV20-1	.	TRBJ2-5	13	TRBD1	CSAPGQDQETQYF	TGCAGTGCTCCTGGACAGGATCAAGAGACCCAGTACTTC
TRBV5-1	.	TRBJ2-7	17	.	CASSYPPGSLISYEQYF	TGCGCCAGCAGCTACCCGCCTGGAAGCCTGATTTCCTACGAGCAGTACTTC
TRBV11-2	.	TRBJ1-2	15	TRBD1	CASSLDGGQGYGYTF	TGTGCCAGCAGCTTAGATGGGGGACAGGGATATGGCTACACCTTC
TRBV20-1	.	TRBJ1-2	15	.	CSARAPIWARNGYTF	TGCAGTGCTAGAGCCCCCATCTGGGCTAGGAATGGCTACACCTTC
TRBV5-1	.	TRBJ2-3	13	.	CASSPSIQATQYF	TGCGCCAGCAGCCCCTCCATACAAGCTACGCAGTATTTT
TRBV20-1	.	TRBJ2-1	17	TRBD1	CSARDYVQGPSYNEQFF	TGCAGTGCTAGAGATTACGTACAGGGGCCCTCCTACAATGAGCAGTTCTTC
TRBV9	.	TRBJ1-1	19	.	CASSVGGDQTWIMNTEAFF	TGTGCCAGCAGCGTAGGAGGGGATCAAACTTGGATCATGAACACTGAAGCTTTCTTT
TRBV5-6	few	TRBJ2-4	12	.	CASSFTYSAQYF	TGTGCCAGCAGCTTCACGTATAGCGCTCAGTACTTC
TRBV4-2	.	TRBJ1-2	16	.	CASSQEAGNRNYGYTF	TGTGCCAGCAGCCAAGAGGCAGGGAACCGGAACTATGGCTACACCTTC
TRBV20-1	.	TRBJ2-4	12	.	CSASRGPREQYF	TGCAGTGCTAGCAGGGGGCCGCGGGAGCAGTACTTC
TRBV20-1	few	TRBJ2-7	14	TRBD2	CSASQGLAVYEQYF	TGCAGTGCTAGTCAAGGGCTAGCGGTCTACGAGCAGTACTTC
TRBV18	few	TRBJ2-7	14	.	CASSPFRESYEQYF	TGTGCCAGCTCACCGTTCCGGGAGTCTTACGAGCAGTACTTC
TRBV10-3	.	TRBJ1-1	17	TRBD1	CAISEDRGTYRRTEAFF	TGTGCCATCAGTGAGGACAGGGGGACGTATAGGAGGACTGAAGCTTTCTTT
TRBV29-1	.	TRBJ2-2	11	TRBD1	CSVGQGGELFF	TGCAGCGTGGGACAGGGAGGGGAGCTGTTTTTT
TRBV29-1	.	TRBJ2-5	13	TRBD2	CSGGLAVQETQYF	TGCAGCGGGGGACTAGCGGTACAAGAGACCCAGTACTTC
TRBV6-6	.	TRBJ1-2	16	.	CASSLPGQLRNYGYTF	TGTGCCAGCAGTCTCCCCGGACAACTTCGTAACTATGGCTACACCTTC
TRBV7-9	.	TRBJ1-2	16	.	CASSLGRDGANYGYTF	TGTGCCAGCAGCTTAGGCCGGGACGGTGCTAACTATGGCTACACCTTC
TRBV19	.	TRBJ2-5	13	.	CASSRAGQETQYF	TGTGCCAGTAGTCGGGCAGGACAAGAGACCCAGTACTTC
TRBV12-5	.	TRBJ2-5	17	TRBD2	CASGWGSGGLEGETQYF	TGTGCTAGTGGTTGGGGTTCGGGGGGACTAGAGGGAGAGACCCAGTACTTC
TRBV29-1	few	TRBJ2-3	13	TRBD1	CSVIAGGPDTQYF	TGCAGCGTTATCGCAGGGGGTCCCGATACGCAGTATTTT
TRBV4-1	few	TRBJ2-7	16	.	CASSQAATGSSYEQYF	TGCGCCAGCAGCCAAGCGGCCACAGGGAGCTCCTACGAGCAGTACTTC
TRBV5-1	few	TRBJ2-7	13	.	CASSLVPCYEQYF	TGCGCCAGCAGCTTGGTACCGTGCTACGAGCAGTACTTC
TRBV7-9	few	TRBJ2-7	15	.	CASSLLAGIAYEQYF	TGTGCCAGCAGTCTTCTGGCGGGGATTGCCTACGAGCAGTACTTC
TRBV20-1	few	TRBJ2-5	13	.	CSVTRRASETQYF	TGCAGTGTTACTAGGAGGGCATCCGAGACCCAGTACTTC
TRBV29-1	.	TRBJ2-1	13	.	CSVKGRSYNEQFF	TGCAGCGTTAAGGGTCGCTCCTACAATGAGCAGTTCTTC
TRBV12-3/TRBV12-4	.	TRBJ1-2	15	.	CASSFGTEINYGYTF	TGTGCCAGCAGTTTCGGGACTGAGATTAACTATGGCTACACCTTC
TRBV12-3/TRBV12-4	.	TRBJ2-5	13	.	CASSFRLGETQYF	TGTGCCAGCAGTTTTCGACTAGGGGAGACCCAGTACTTC
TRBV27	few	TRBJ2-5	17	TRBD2	CASSLSFSGGKKETQYF	TGTGCCAGCAGTTTATCCTTTAGCGGGGGGAAGAAAGAGACCCAGTACTTC
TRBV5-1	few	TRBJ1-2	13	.	CASSGAGYYGYTF	TGCGCCAGCAGTGGGGCAGGGTACTATGGCTACACCTTC
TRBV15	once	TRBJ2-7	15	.	CATSLGRGSSYEQYF	TGTGCCACCAGCCTGGGACGGGGCAGCTCCTACGAGCAGTACTTC
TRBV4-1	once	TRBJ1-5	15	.	CASSQDPTVNQPQHF	TGCGCCAGCAGCCAAGATCCGACAGTGAATCAGCCCCAGCATTTT
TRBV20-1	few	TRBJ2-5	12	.	CSATGLGGTQYF	TGCAGTGCTACAGGGCTGGGAGGGACCCAGTACTTC
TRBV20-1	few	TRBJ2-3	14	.	CSASVTTSTDTQYF	TGCAGTGCTAGTGTGACTACTAGCACAGATACGCAGTATTTT
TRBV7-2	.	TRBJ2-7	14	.	CASSFYQGTYEQYF	TGTGCCAGCAGCTTCTACCAGGGTACCTACGAGCAGTACTTC
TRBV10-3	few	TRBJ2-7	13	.	CAIRSPRGGEQYF	TGTGCCATCAGATCACCCAGGGGAGGAGAGCAGTACTTC
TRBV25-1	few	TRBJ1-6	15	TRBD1	CASSEWNRGKSPLHF	TGTGCCAGCAGTGAATGGAACAGGGGGAAATCACCCCTCCACTTT
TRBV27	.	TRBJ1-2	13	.	CASRKVPEGGYTF	TGTGCCAGCAGAAAGGTCCCGGAGGGTGGCTACACCTTC
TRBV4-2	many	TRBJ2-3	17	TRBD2	CASSQEGRRGGGDTQYF	TGTGCCAGCAGCCAAGAAGGAAGGCGGGGGGGCGGAGATACGCAGTATTTT
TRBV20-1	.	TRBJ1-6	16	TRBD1	CSARPTGLSDNSPLHF	TGCAGTGCTCGGCCGACAGGGTTGTCCGATAATTCACCCCTCCACTTT
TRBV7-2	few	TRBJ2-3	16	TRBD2	CASSVAGTRGTDTQYF	TGTGCCAGCAGCGTAGCCGGGACTAGAGGCACAGATACGCAGTATTTT
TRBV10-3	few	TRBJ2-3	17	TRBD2	CAISTGTSGSRTDTQYF	TGTGCCATCAGCACCGGGACTAGCGGGAGCAGGACAGATACGCAGTATTTT
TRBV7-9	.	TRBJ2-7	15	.	CASSLVTGTSYEQYF	TGTGCCAGCAGCTTAGTGACGGGGACCTCCTACGAGCAGTACTTC
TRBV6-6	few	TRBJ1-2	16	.	CASSYSNRPSNYGYTF	TGTGCCAGCAGTTACTCGAACAGGCCCTCTAACTATGGCTACACCTTC
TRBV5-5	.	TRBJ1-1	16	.	CASSLALGVMNTEAFF	TGTGCCAGCAGCTTGGCTCTCGGGGTTATGAACACTGAAGCTTTCTTT
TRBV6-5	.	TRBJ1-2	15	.	CASTPRGGLSYGYTF	TGTGCCAGCACCCCCCGCGGGGGGCTCAGCTATGGCTACACCTTC
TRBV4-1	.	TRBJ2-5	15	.	CASNLGGADTETQYF	TGCGCCAGCAACCTGGGGGGGGCGGACACGGAGACCCAGTACTTC
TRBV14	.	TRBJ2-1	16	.	CASSASRGWDWDEQFF	TGTGCCAGCAGCGCAAGCCGCGGGTGGGACTGGGATGAGCAGTTCTTC
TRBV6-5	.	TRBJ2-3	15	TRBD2	CASSYLSGNTDTQYF	TGTGCCAGCAGTTACTTAAGCGGGAACACAGATACGCAGTATTTT
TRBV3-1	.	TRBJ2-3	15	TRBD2	CASSREAGGPDTQYF	TGTGCCAGCAGCCGGGAAGCGGGAGGCCCAGATACGCAGTATTTT
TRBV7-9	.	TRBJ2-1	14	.	CASSTHRDLNEQFF	TGTGCCAGCAGCACCCACCGGGACCTCAATGAGCAGTTCTTC
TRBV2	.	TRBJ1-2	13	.	CARRTRDVHGYTF	TGTGCCAGACGAACAAGGGACGTTCACGGCTACACCTTC
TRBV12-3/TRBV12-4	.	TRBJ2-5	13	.	CASSFTNQETQYF	TGTGCCAGCAGTTTCACTAACCAAGAGACCCAGTACTTC
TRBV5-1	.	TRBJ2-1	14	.	CASSLGQNRNEQFF	TGCGCCAGCAGCTTGGGACAGAACCGGAATGAGCAGTTCTTC
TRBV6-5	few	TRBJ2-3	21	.	CASSYFNRVTNRVTSTDTQYF	TGTGCCAGCAGTTACTTCAACAGGGTAACAAACAGGGTAACTAGCACAGATACGCAGTATTTT
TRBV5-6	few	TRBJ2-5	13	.	CASSSRRKETQYF	TGTGCCAGCAGCTCAAGGAGGAAAGAGACCCAGTACTTC
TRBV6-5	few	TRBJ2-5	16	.	CASSYSNLAGIETQYF	TGTGCCAGCAGTTACTCGAATTTGGCGGGGATAGAGACCCAGTACTTC